This T cell receptor beta chain is from a study of human T cells and chemical hapten exposure. In the study overall: Patients, largely female, had alopecia areata, totalis or universalis. Per-sample variation in TCR yield stemmed mainly from small pooled library volume differences. The study, taken as a whole, reports: Alopecia affecting every donor means their immune response may not match healthy people's.

Regarding time point: patch test 1, 2 weeks after DPC sensitization. Treatment reported: therapeutic diphenylcyclopropenone sensitization with weekly scalp DPC. In this sample, this clonotype turned up many times. Its antigen is still unknown. The ends lost 1 base at V and 7 bases at J; junction bases unmatched: 8. CDR3 size: 16 residues. Germline CDR1 is MNHEY and CDR2 is SMNVEV (reference sequence). The library attached unique molecular identifiers to individual cDNA molecules. TCRdb ran MiXCR on the RACE reads and lists one entry per CDR3 protein. Here the sample spans roughly 380,000 distinct CDR3 sequences, more than 4.5% being singletons.

The source of this sequence is a woman between 50 and 59 years old with alopecia areata. Some clones in this sample may be carry-over from other donors' samples. This specimen was whole blood, taken in connection with sensitization to the hapten diphenylcyclopropenone (DPC). V and J are TRBV27 and TRBJ2-2, with TRBD1 matching over 8 bases. The CDR3 nucleotides read TGTGCCAGCAGTTTATTCGCAGGGGGCGGGAACGGGGAGCTGTTTTTT. Its protein product is CASSLFAGGGNGELFF.